A selection of T cell receptor beta chains follows, all from one sample in a study of T cells in Graves' hyperthyroidism and ophthalmopathy. TCRdb processed the multiplex PCR reads anew with MiXCR; each CDR3 protein has one entry. The sample has fewer than 200,000 distinct CDR3 sequences, roughly 9.4% seen once. The sequenced material came from blood. The receptors stem from a woman between 18 and 30 years old with Graves' hyperthyroidism that later progressed to Graves' ophthalmopathy. The CDR3 runs from the conserved cysteine through the conserved F or W. A D gene is named only where the DNA matches it firmly. Some rows mark clone size as missing; the rest say once, few, many or name a class of expanded clone.

v_gene	abundance	j_gene	d_gene	CDR3aa	CDR3nt
TRBV11-2	many	TRBJ2-5	TRBD2	CASSFTLAEEETQYF	TGTGCCAGCAGCTTTACACTAGCGGAGGAAGAGACCCAGTACTTC
TRBV7-6	many	TRBJ2-1	NA	CASSLGGGISYNEQFF	TGTGCCAGCAGCTTAGGGGGCGGTATCTCCTACAATGAGCAGTTCTTC
TRBV6-6	many	TRBJ1-1	TRBD1	CASSYRGRQGTEAFF	TGTGCCAGCAGTTACCGGGGACGACAGGGCACTGAAGCTTTCTTT
TRBV27	many	TRBJ2-3	TRBD2	CATRGTSGLSTDTQYF	TGTGCCACCAGAGGGACTAGCGGCCTTAGCACAGATACGCAGTATTTT
TRBV20-1	many	TRBJ1-1	NA	CSASIPGPMNTEAFF	TGCAGTGCTAGTATCCCAGGTCCCATGAACACTGAAGCTTTCTTT
TRBV6-1	many	TRBJ1-5	TRBD1	CASGRTGDNQPQHF	TGTGCCAGCGGGAGGACAGGGGACAATCAGCCCCAGCATTTT
TRBV6-5	NA	TRBJ1-5	NA	CASSYSTSNQPQHF	TGTGCCAGCAGTTACTCGACTAGCAATCAGCCCCAGCATTTT
TRBV28	many	TRBJ2-1	NA	CASNQGGTSYNEQFF	TGTGCCAGCAATCAGGGTGGAACCTCCTACAATGAGCAGTTCTTC
TRBV2	many	TRBJ2-7	NA	CASKGDFYEQYF	TGTGCCAGCAAGGGGGATTTCTACGAGCAGTACTTC
TRBV6-4	NA	TRBJ1-2	NA	CASSEGPEGYGYTF	TGTGCCAGCAGTGAAGGCCCCGAGGGCTATGGCTACACCTTC
TRBV24-1	NA	TRBJ2-3	TRBD1	CATSEPGQGLGTDTQYF	TGTGCCACCAGTGAACCAGGACAGGGGCTAGGCACAGATACGCAGTATTTT
TRBV7-2	many	TRBJ1-2	TRBD1	CASSPPGTGGDYGYTF	TGTGCCAGCAGCCCTCCCGGGACAGGGGGGGACTATGGCTACACCTTC
TRBV3-1	many	TRBJ2-3	NA	CASSQEGGKRTQYF	TGTGCCAGCAGCCAAGAGGGCGGGAAACGTACGCAGTATTTT
TRBV2	many	TRBJ1-1	NA	CAGNEEVHTEAFF	TGTGCCGGCAATGAGGAGGTGCACACTGAAGCTTTCTTT
TRBV7-9	many	TRBJ2-2	NA	CASSFEELFF	TGTGCCAGCAGCTTTGAGGAGCTGTTTTTT
TRBV24-1	many	TRBJ2-7	TRBD2	CAPTSGGASYEQYF	TGTGCCCCCACTTCGGGGGGGGCTTCCTACGAGCAGTACTTC
TRBV5-1	few	TRBJ2-5	NA	CASSLLGALETQYF	TGCGCCAGCAGCTTGTTAGGGGCCCTCGAGACCCAGTACTTC
TRBV19	many	TRBJ2-2	NA	CASSIVLPRRAGELFF	TGTGCCAGTAGTATAGTTTTGCCTAGGAGGGCCGGGGAGCTGTTTTTT
TRBV19	few	TRBJ1-2	TRBD1	CASSKGQDNYGYTF	TGTGCCAGTAGTAAGGGACAGGATAACTATGGCTACACCTTC
TRBV7-9	many	TRBJ1-1	NA	CASSLVDPRGAAFF	TGTGCCAGCAGCTTAGTCGACCCGCGGGGTGCAGCTTTCTTT
TRBV20-1	few	TRBJ2-1	TRBD2	CSAADGTSVNNEQFF	TGCAGTGCTGCAGACGGGACTAGCGTAAACAATGAGCAGTTCTTC
TRBV12-3/TRBV12-4	few	TRBJ1-3	NA	CASSFEQSSGNTIYF	TGTGCCAGCAGTTTTGAGCAAAGCTCTGGAAACACCATATATTTT
TRBV28	few	TRBJ1-1	NA	CASRMRREPNTEAFF	TGTGCCAGCAGAATGCGACGCGAACCGAACACTGAAGCTTTCTTT
TRBV24-1	NA	TRBJ1-3	NA	CATSDWGLSGNTIYF	TGTGCCACCAGTGATTGGGGGCTGTCTGGAAACACCATATATTTT
TRBV7-9	many	TRBJ1-2	NA	CASSLGDLTANYGYTF	TGTGCCAGCAGCTTAGGGGACTTGACAGCTAACTATGGCTACACCTTC
TRBV2	many	TRBJ1-1	TRBD1	CASSRRQGRNTEAFF	TGTGCCAGCAGTAGACGACAGGGGCGGAACACTGAAGCTTTCTTT
TRBV15	many	TRBJ1-1	NA	CATSRDYASGAFF	TGTGCCACCAGCAGAGATTACGCCAGCGGAGCTTTCTTT
TRBV18	many	TRBJ2-7	TRBD2	CASSPPAGVYEQYF	TGTGCCAGCTCACCACCAGCGGGAGTATACGAGCAGTACTTC
TRBV9	few	TRBJ1-2	NA	CASSPRGANYGYTF	TGTGCCAGCAGCCCAAGGGGAGCTAACTATGGCTACACCTTC
TRBV12-3/TRBV12-4	many	TRBJ2-3	NA	CASSLGGELNTQYF	TGTGCCAGCAGTTTAGGAGGGGAACTCAATACGCAGTATTTT
TRBV20-1	many	TRBJ2-3	TRBD2	CSALLAGRTDTQYF	TGCAGTGCTTTACTAGCGGGGCGCACAGATACGCAGTATTTT
TRBV7-9	NA	TRBJ1-3	TRBD1	CASSSQGGYSGNTIYF	TGTGCCAGCAGCAGCCAGGGGGGTTACTCTGGAAACACCATATATTTT
TRBV11-2	many	TRBJ1-1	NA	CASSTRVLNTEAFF	TGTGCCAGCAGCACCAGGGTGCTGAACACTGAAGCTTTCTTT
TRBV28	NA	TRBJ1-1	TRBD1	CASRYWDRFSTFPGTEAFF	TGTGCCAGCAGATACTGGGACAGGTTTTCTACGTTTCCAGGCACTGAAGCTTTCTTT
TRBV28	many	TRBJ2-3	NA	CASSFLEDPTDTQYF	TGTGCCAGCAGTTTCCTCGAGGACCCCACAGATACGCAGTATTTT
TRBV6-1	many	TRBJ1-3	NA	CASSRQVSGNTIYF	TGTGCCAGCAGCCGTCAAGTTTCTGGAAACACCATATATTTT
TRBV20-1	NA	TRBJ2-1	NA	CGAQSDSPISYNEQFF	TGCGGTGCTCAAAGCGACAGCCCCATCTCCTACAATGAGCAGTTCTTC
TRBV20-1	NA	TRBJ2-5	NA	CSARPIQREETQYF	TGCAGTGCTAGACCGATACAGCGAGAAGAGACCCAGTACTTC
TRBV13	many	TRBJ2-7	NA	CASSSRSLYYEQYF	TGTGCCAGCAGCTCCCGATCCCTATACTACGAGCAGTACTTC
TRBV20-1	many	TRBJ2-1	TRBD2	CSASRLAGGYWSEQFF	TGCAGTGCTAGCAGACTAGCGGGAGGGTACTGGAGTGAGCAGTTCTTC
TRBV7-2	many	TRBJ2-7	NA	CASSLPRISYEQYF	TGTGCCAGCAGCTTACCCAGGATCAGCTACGAGCAGTACTTC
TRBV3-1	NA	TRBJ1-6	NA	CASSPRAKGSPYNSPLHF	TGTGCCAGCAGCCCCCGGGCGAAGGGCTCCCCCTATAATTCACCCCTCCACTTT
TRBV7-8	many	TRBJ1-2	NA	CASSPGPPIYGYTF	TGTGCCAGCAGCCCGGGACCGCCAATCTATGGCTACACCTTC
TRBV7-2	many	TRBJ1-2	NA	CASSLEGPLRQTGGYTF	TGTGCCAGCAGCTTAGAAGGGCCCCTGCGGCAGACGGGTGGCTACACCTTC
TRBV6-1	many	TRBJ2-1	NA	CASSSPYRTGPGDRVEQFF	TGTGCCAGCAGTTCACCATACAGAACCGGGCCTGGAGATCGGGTTGAGCAGTTCTTC
TRBV6-4	few	TRBJ2-7	NA	CASSLTDGPREQYF	TGTGCCAGCAGTTTAACGGACGGGCCCCGGGAGCAGTACTTC
TRBV29-1	many	TRBJ2-1	TRBD2	CSVAPTSGGAYEQFF	TGCAGCGTTGCCCCAACTAGCGGGGGGGCATATGAGCAGTTCTTC
TRBV20-1	many	TRBJ1-5	NA	CSAKLRLRGNQPQHF	TGCAGTGCTAAGCTCCGGCTTCGGGGCAATCAGCCCCAGCATTTT